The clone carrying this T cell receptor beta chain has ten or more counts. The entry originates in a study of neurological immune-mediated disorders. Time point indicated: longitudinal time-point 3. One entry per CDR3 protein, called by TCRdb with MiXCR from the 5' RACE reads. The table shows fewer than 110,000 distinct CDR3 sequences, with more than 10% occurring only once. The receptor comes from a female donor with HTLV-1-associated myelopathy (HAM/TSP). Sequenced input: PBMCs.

CDR3 in DNA: TGCAGTGCTAGAGACTCGGTGAATTCACCCCTCCACTTT. It codes for CSARDSVNSPLHF. The chain employs TRBV20-1 and TRBJ1-6; no definite D call. Trimming took 0 bases from V and 7 from J, leaving 7 bases between them. The CDR3 consists of 13 residues. Germline V gene data show CDR1 as DFQATT and CDR2 as SNEGSKA (reference sequence).